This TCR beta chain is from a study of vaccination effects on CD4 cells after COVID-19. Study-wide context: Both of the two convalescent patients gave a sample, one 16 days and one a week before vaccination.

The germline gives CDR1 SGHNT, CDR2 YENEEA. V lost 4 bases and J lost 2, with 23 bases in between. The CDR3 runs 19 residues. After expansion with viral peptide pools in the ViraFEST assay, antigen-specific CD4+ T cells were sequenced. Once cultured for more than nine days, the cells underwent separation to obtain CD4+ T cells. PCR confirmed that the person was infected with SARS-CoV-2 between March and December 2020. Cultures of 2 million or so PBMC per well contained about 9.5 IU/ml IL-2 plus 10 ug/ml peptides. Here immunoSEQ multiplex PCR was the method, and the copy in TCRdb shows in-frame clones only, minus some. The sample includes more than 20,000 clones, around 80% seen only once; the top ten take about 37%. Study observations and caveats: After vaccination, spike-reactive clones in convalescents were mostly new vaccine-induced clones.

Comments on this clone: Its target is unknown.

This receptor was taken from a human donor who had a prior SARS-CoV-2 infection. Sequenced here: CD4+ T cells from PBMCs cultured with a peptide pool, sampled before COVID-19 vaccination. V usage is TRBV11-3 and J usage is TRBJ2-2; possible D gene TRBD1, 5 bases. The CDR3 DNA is TGTGCCAGCAGCTCATCACTCAGGGTCGGCGGTGGTAACACCGGGGAGCTGTTTTTT. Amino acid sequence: CASSSSLRVGGGNTGELFF.